A single sample gave rise to the 14 T cell receptor beta chains below, sequenced in a study of response to subunit inactivated influenza vaccine (dated 2018 in TCRdb). Library preparation was by RT-PCR. Sequencing took place on an Illumina HiSeq 2500. The raw public reads went through TCRdb reprocessing: fastp at Q25, MiXCR clone calling, in-frame beta chains kept. Each entry is one CDR3 protein sequence, shown with its most common DNA and genes. The table for this sample lists approximately 700,000 distinct CDR3 sequences; less than 20% of them were counted only once. More than 9% of the sample is in the top ten clones. Sequencing used PBMCs from blood, obtained 11 to 12 days after vaccination. All receptors come from a man between 50 and 59 years old who received an inactivated influenza vaccine. Donor details come from another sample of the same person, matched by shared clones.

This clonotype has more than one count but fewer than ten. The chain links TRBV5-1 to TRBJ2-2; TRBD2 might be the D (5 bases). V dropped 4 bases and J dropped 4 bases, with 17 bases sitting between them. The CDR3 is made up of 16 amino acids. Germline loops: CDR1 SGHRS, CDR2 YFSETQ. As DNA, the CDR3 is TGCGCCAGCAGCCCCAGCGGTAGGTCGAGCACCGGGGAGCTGTTTTTT. Translating gives CASSPSGRSSTGELFF.

This sequence joins TRBV4-1 and TRBJ2-7, with no clear D. Per the germline V gene, CDR1 is MGHRA and CDR2 is YSYEKL. Trimming cost V 1 base and J 2 bases, with 12 bases left between them. The CDR3 extends over 15 amino acids. DNA for the CDR3: TGCGCCAGCAGCCAAGGTCGCCAGGCCCCCTACGAGCAGTACTTC. Its translation is CASSQGRQAPYEQYF.

This clonotype was seen a few times. The chain recombines TRBV12-3 or TRBV12-4 with TRBJ2-7; 11 positions match TRBD2. With V trimmed by 6 bases and J by 2 bases, 12 bases remained unmatched. This CDR3 contains 17 residues. CDR3 nucleotide sequence: TGTGCCAGCAGAGGATTAACTAGCGGGAGTTCAACCTACGAGCAGTACTTC. This encodes CASRGLTSGSSTYEQYF.

V is TRBV5-5 and J is TRBJ2-1, with 8 bases lining up with TRBD2. The length of the CDR3 is 15 residues. Per the germline V gene, CDR1 is SGHKS and CDR2 is YYEKEE (reference sequence). The junction had 4 bases not matched to a gene; V was cut back by 3 bases and J by 2 bases. This chain's CDR3 is CASSSAGGTYNEQFF. Written as DNA, the CDR3 is TGTGCCAGCAGCTCGGCGGGGGGTACCTACAATGAGCAGTTCTTC.

This rearrangement joins TRBV28 to TRBJ1-4; no clear D. V lost 6 bases and J 8 bases, leaving 22 bases between the germline ends. Looked up from germline, CDR1 is MDHEN and CDR2 is SYDVKM. The CDR3 length is 16 residues. CDR3 loop: CASRLLPGGVREKLFF. CDR3 in DNA: TGTGCCAGCAGACTTCTCCCGGGTGGCGTGAGGGAAAAACTGTTTTTT. Full variable domain (rest looked up from reference TRBV28 and TRBJ1-4): DVKVTQSSRYLVKRTGEKVFLECVQDMDHENMFWYRQDPGLGLRLIYFSYDVKMKEKGDIPEGYSVSREKKERFSLILESASTNQTSMYLCASRLLPGGVREKLFFGSGTQLSVL.

The chain couples TRBV28 to TRBJ2-3; D gene ambiguous. The germline V gene encodes CDR1 MDHEN and CDR2 SYDVKM. This CDR3 is built from 16 residues. Trimming took 10 bases from V and 1 from J, leaving 21 bases between them. The CDR3 sequence: CATNPPPPRRTDTQYF. The CDR3 bases are TGTGCCACCAATCCTCCCCCACCCCGCCGCACAGATACGCAGTATTTT.

In DNA form, the CDR3 reads TGTGCCAGCAGTTTAGTAGCGGGGACATCCCAGTTCTTC. This sequence encodes CASSLVAGTSQFF. The chain employs TRBV12-3 or TRBV12-4 and TRBJ2-1; 8 bases match TRBD2. This CDR3 region has 13 residues. With 1 base clipped from V and 13 bases from J, the junction kept 6 bases outside the gene matches.

This clonotype showed up just a few times. The junction differs from germline at one of its ends, possibly a read error. The chain employs TRBV16 and TRBJ2-1; the match to TRBD2 covers 10 bases. The germline V gene has CDR1 KGHSY and CDR2 FQNENV. The CDR3 loop spans 13 amino acids. The CDR3 region is CASSQFSSGRRVF. DNA of the CDR3: TGTGCCAGCAGCCAATTCTCTAGCGGGAGAAGGGTCTTC.

The table lists this clonotype with a few counts. This sequence joins TRBV6-1 and TRBJ2-7, with 10 bases identical to TRBD2. Germline CDR1 and CDR2: MNHNS and SASEGT. This CDR3 is built from 15 residues. V was clipped by 7 bases and J by 2 bases; unmatched bases: 8. CDR3 DNA sequence: TGTGCCAGCATTCCTAGCGGGAGCCCCGCCTACGAGCAGTACTTC. It encodes CASIPSGSPAYEQYF.

The chain is built from TRBV20-1 and TRBJ2-3; TRBD2 agrees at 12 bases. The CDR3 extends over 15 amino acids. V lost 5 bases, J lost 2 bases, and 5 bases stayed unmatched. The germline gives CDR1 DFQATT, CDR2 SNEGSKA (reference sequence). CDR3 sequence (DNA): TGCAGTGCTGAAGCTAGCGGGGGGGCCACAGATACGCAGTATTTT. This sequence encodes CSAEASGGATDTQYF.

This clonotype occurred a few times. This sequence joins TRBV20-1 and TRBJ1-2, with 7 bases identical to TRBD1. The J segment lost 3 bases and the V segment lost 8 bases, leaving 12 bases of the junction unmatched. CDR3 length equals 14 residues. CDR1 and CDR2 (germline): DFQATT, SNEGSKA (reference sequence). CDR3 nucleotides: TGCAGTACACGGCCTAGGGGGCAGGACTATGGCTACACCTTC. Translated: CSTRPRGQDYGYTF.

Here the CDR3 DNA reads TGTGCCAGCTCTCCTGGGACGCCCTCGGCGTCCTACAATGAGCAGTTCTTC. It is translated as CASSPGTPSASYNEQFF. The genes are TRBV18 and TRBJ2-1; possibly TRBD1 or TRBD2 for D (5 bases each). Trimming pared 6 bases from V and 1 base from J, leaving 19 bases between. The CDR3 length is 17 residues. Germline CDR1 is KGHSH and CDR2 is LQKENI.

The chain joins TRBV3-1 to TRBJ1-6; no firm D call. Germline lookup yields CDR1 LGHDT and CDR2 YNNKEL (reference sequence). Trimming removed 3 bases at V and 6 bases at J, with 9 bases between. The CDR3 contains 14 residues. The CDR3 sequence is CASSQGLLNSPLHF. The CDR3 DNA is TGTGCCAGCAGCCAGGGTTTGCTTAATTCACCCCTCCACTTT.

This clonotype was recorded many times. This chain links TRBV5-1 with TRBJ2-5; D unresolved. The CDR3 totals 14 residues. V lost 2 bases to trimming and J lost 0 bases, with 8 bases between them. Germline V lookup: CDR1 SGHRS, CDR2 YFSETQ. For the CDR3, the DNA is TGCGCCAGCAGCTTTGGAAGGGACCAAGAGACCCAGTACTTC. Protein: CASSFGRDQETQYF. Variable domain in full (rest from reference TRBV5-1 and TRBJ2-5): KAGVTQTPRYLIKTRGQQVTLSCSPISGHRSVSWYQQTPGQGLQFLFEYFSETQRNKGNFPGRFSGRQFSNSRSEMNVSTLELGDSALYLCASSFGRDQETQYFGPGTRLLVL.